This T cell receptor beta chain stems from a study of T cell changes during pregnancy in multiple sclerosis. Germline CDR1 reads ENHRY; CDR2 reads SYGVKD. There are 16 residues in the CDR3. Trimming shortened V by 0 bases and J by 5 bases, and 16 bases separated the two germline ends. Clones were sequenced by immunoSEQ multiplex PCR, and TCRdb holds only the in-frame ones, with some missing. The sample has around 70,000 clones, 80% to 95% seen once. The receptor comes from a female donor in good health, enrolled as a control in a pregnancy study. The chain employs TRBV10-3 and TRBJ1-2, with D hard to call. This specimen was peripheral blood, taken in the first trimester of pregnancy. In DNA, the CDR3 is TGTGCCATCAGTGAGTCCCCTGAGCGTACATTTTATGGCTACACCTTC. Translated, it gives CAISESPERTFYGYTF.